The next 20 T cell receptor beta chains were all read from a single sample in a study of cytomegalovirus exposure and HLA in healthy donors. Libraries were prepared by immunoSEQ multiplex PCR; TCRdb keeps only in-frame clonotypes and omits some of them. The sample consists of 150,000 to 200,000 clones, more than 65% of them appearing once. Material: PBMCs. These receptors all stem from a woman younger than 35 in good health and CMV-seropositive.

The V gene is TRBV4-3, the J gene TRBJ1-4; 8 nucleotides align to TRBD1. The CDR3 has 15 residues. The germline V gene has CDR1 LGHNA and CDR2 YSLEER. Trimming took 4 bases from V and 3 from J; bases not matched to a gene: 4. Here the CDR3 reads CASSPGQGPNEKLFF. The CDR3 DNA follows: TGCGCCAGCAGCCCCGGACAGGGCCCTAATGAAAAACTGTTTTTT.

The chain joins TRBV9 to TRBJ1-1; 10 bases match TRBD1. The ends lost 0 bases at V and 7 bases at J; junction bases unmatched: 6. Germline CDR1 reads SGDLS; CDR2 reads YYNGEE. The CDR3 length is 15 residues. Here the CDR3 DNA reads TGTGCCAGCAGCGTAGGGGGACAGGGGTATGATGAAGCTTTCTTT. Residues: CASSVGGQGYDEAFF.

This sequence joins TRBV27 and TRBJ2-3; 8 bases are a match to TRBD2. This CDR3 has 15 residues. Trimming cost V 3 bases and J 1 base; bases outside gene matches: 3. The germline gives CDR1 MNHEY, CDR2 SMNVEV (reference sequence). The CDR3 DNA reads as TGTGCCAGCAGTTTGGAGCGGGAGCGCACAGATACGCAGTATTTT. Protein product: CASSLERERTDTQYF.

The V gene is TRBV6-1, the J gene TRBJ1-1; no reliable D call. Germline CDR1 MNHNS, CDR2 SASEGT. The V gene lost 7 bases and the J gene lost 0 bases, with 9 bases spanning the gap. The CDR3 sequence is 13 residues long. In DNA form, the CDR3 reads TGTGCCAGCATCGTATCGGTGAACACTGAAGCTTTCTTT. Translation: CASIVSVNTEAFF.

CDR3 sequence: CASSLDQRGGQETQYF. CDR3 nucleotides: TGTGCCAGCAGCTTAGATCAGCGGGGGGGCCAAGAGACCCAGTACTTC. The genes are TRBV7-9 and TRBJ2-5; TRBD2 matches 10 bases. The trim removed 1 base at V and 1 base at J, leaving 3 bases unmatched. The CDR3 length is 16 residues. Germline loops: CDR1 SEHNR, CDR2 FQNEAQ (reference sequence).

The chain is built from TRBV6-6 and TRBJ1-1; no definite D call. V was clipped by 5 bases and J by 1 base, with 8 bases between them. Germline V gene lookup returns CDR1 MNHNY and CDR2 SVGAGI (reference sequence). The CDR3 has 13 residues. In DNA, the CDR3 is TGTGCCAGCAGTCAACGGGAGAACACTGAAGCTTTCTTT. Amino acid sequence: CASSQRENTEAFF.

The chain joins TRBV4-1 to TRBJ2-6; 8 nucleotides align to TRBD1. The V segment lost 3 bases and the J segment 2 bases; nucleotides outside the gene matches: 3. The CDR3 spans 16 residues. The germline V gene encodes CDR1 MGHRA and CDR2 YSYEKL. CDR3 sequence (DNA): TGCGCCAGCAGCCACCAGGGGGCTGCTGGGGCCAACGTCCTGACTTTC. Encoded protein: CASSHQGAAGANVLTF.

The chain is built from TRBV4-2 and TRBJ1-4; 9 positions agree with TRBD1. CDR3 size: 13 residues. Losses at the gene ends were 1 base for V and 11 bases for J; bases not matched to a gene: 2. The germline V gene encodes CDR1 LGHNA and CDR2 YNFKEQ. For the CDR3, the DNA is TGTGCCAGCAGCCAAGCCGGGACAGGGAAACTGTTTTTT. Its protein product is CASSQAGTGKLFF.

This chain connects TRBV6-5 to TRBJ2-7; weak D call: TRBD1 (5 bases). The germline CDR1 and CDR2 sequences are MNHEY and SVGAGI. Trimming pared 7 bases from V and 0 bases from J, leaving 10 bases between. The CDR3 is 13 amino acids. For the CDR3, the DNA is TGTGCCAGCACCTTAGGGGTCTCCTACGAGCAGTACTTC. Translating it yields CASTLGVSYEQYF.

The CDR3 region is CASSQDRGGGREQYF. The CDR3 DNA follows: TGCGCCAGCAGCCAAGATCGCGGGGGGGGCCGAGAGCAGTACTTC. V gene TRBV4-3 combines with J gene TRBJ2-7; 9 nucleotides match TRBD2. This CDR3 is built from 15 residues. Germline CDR1 LGHNA, CDR2 YSLEER. V shed 0 bases and J 7 bases; nucleotides not matched to a gene: 7.

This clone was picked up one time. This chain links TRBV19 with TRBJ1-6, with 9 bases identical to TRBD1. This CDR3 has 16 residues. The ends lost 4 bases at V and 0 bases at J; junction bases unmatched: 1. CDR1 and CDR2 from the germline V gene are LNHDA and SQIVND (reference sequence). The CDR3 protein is CASSRTGDSYNSPLHF. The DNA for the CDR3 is TGTGCCAGTAGTAGGACAGGGGACTCCTATAATTCACCCCTCCACTTT.

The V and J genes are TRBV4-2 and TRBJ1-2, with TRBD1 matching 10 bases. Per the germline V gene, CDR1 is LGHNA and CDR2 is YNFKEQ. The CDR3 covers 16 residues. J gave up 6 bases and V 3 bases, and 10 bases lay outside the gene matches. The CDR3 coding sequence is TGTGCCAGCAGCCAGATTGGACAGGGGGTGAAGGATGGCTACACCTTC. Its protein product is CASSQIGQGVKDGYTF.

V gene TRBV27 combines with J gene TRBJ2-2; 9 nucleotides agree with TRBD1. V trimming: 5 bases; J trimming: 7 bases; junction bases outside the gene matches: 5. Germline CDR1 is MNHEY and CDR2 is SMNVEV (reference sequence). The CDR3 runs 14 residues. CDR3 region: CASSPDRGGGELFF. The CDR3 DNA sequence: TGTGCCAGCAGTCCGGACAGGGGTGGCGGGGAGCTGTTTTTT.

CDR3 in DNA: TGTGCCAGCTCCCTAGCAGGCTCCTACGAGCAGTACTTC. As protein: CASSLAGSYEQYF. The V gene is TRBV28, the J gene TRBJ2-7; perhaps TRBD2 as D (5 bases). CDR1 is MDHEN and CDR2 is SYDVKM in the germline V gene. The CDR3 totals 13 residues. V was cut by 8 bases and J by 0 bases, with 11 bases left in between.

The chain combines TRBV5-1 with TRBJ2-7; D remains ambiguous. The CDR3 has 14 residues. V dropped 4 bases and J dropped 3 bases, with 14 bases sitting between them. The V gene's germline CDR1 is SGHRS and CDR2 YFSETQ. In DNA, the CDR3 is TGCGCCAGCAGCCAAATAGCCGGAAACTACGAGCAGTACTTC. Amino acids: CASSQIAGNYEQYF.

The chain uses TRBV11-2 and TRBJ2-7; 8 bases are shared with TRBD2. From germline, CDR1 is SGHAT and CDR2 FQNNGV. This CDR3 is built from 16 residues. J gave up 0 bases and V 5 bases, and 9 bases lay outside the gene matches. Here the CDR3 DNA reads TGTGCCAGCAGCCGTGCCCAAGCGGGGGACTCCTACGAGCAGTACTTC. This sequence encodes CASSRAQAGDSYEQYF.

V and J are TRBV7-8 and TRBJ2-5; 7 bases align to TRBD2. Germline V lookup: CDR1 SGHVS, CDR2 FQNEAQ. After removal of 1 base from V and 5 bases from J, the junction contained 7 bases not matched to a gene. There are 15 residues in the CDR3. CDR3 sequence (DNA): TGTGCCAGCAGCTTAGTAGTTAAGGGAGGGGAGACCCAGTACTTC. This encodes CASSLVVKGGETQYF.

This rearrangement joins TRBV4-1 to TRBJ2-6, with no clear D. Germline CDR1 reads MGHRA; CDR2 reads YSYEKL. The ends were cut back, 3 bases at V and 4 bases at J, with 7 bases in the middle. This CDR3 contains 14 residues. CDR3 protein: CASSHVSGANVLTF. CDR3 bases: TGCGCCAGCAGCCACGTATCGGGGGCCAACGTCCTGACTTTC.

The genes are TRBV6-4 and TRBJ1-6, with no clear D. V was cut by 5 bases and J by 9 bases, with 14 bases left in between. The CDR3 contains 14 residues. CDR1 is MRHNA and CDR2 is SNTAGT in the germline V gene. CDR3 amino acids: CASSTEGLGSPLHF. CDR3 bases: TGTGCCAGCAGTACCGAGGGTCTGGGTTCACCCCTCCACTTT.

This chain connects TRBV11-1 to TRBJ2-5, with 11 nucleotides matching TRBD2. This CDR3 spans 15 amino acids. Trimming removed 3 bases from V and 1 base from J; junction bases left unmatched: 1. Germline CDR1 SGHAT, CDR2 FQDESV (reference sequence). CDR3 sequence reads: CASSLGLAAQETQYF. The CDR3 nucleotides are TGTGCCAGCAGCTTGGGACTAGCGGCCCAAGAGACCCAGTACTTC.